Shown below are 30 T cell receptor beta chains from a single sample sequenced in a study of shared clonotypes between healthy human individuals. The table came from immunoSEQ multiplex PCR; TCRdb's copy has only in-frame clones and leaves some out. Counted here are 2.3 million or so clones, 90% to 95% occurring once; the ten biggest clones make up around 0.4%. The material sequenced was naive CD4+ T cells from PBMCs. Subset denoted: CD45RA+ positively selected. These receptor sequences come from a man in his late teens or twenties in good health. Some clones in this sample may be carry-over from other donors' samples.

This chain joins TRBV5-1 and TRBJ2-1; 14 bases match TRBD2. The CDR3 contains 16 residues. Germline CDR1 reads SGHRS; CDR2 reads YFSETQ. V was clipped by 3 bases and J by 4 bases; unmatched bases: 3. CDR3: CASSWGLAGDYNEQFF. CDR3 nucleotide sequence: TGCGCCAGCAGCTGGGGACTAGCGGGAGATTACAATGAGCAGTTCTTC.

The chain employs TRBV6-1 and TRBJ1-2; TRBD1 aligns across 7 bases. V was pared by 9 bases and J by 4 bases, with 8 bases of the junction left unmatched. The length of the CDR3 is 13 residues. The germline V gene encodes CDR1 MNHNS and CDR2 SASEGT. The chain's CDR3 is CASQYRDSYGYTF. The CDR3 bases are TGTGCCAGTCAGTACCGGGACAGCTATGGCTACACCTTC.

This clone was seen just once. J is TRBJ2-1 and V is TRBV27; tentative D call: TRBD1 (5 bases). The V end was cut by 4 bases, the J end by 9 bases, with 10 bases between. The CDR3 length is 12 residues. Germline V gene data show CDR1 as MNHEY and CDR2 as SMNVEV (reference sequence). CDR3 sequence (DNA): TGTGCCAGCAGTTCCCAGGGCGGTGAGCAGTTCTTC. Amino acids: CASSSQGGEQFF.

In the case of this clone: This same CDR3 is encoded by further DNA sequences in the sample. V is TRBV19 and J is TRBJ2-7; 9 nucleotides match TRBD1. V shed 6 bases and J 3 bases; nucleotides not matched to a gene: 0. The CDR3 covers 12 residues. Germline CDR1 reads LNHDA; CDR2 reads SQIVND (reference sequence). CDR3 in DNA: TGTGCCAGTAGGGGACAGGGCTACGAGCAGTACTTC. Translating it yields CASRGQGYEQYF.

The chain employs TRBV9 and TRBJ2-4; D may correspond to TRBD1 or TRBD2 (5 bases each). CDR1 and CDR2 from the germline V gene are SGDLS and YYNGEE. V dropped 4 bases and J dropped 0 bases, with 8 bases sitting between them. The CDR3 is 14 amino acids. The CDR3 DNA follows: TGTGCCAGCAGCTCGGGACCAGCCAAAAACATTCAGTACTTC. It translates to CASSSGPAKNIQYF.

Concerning this clone: Within the sample, other DNA sequences also encode this same CDR3. CDR3 sequence reads: CASSPGLAGVNEQFF. The CDR3, as DNA: TGCGCCAGCAGCCCTGGACTAGCGGGAGTTAATGAGCAGTTCTTC. The V and J genes are TRBV5-1 and TRBJ2-1; 13 nucleotides agree with TRBD2. This CDR3 region has 15 residues. CDR1 is SGHRS and CDR2 is YFSETQ in the germline V gene. The junction had 5 bases not matched to a gene; V was cut back by 4 bases and J by 7 bases. Together with reference TRBV5-1 and TRBJ2-1, the CDR3 gives the full variable domain: KAGVTQTPRYLIKTRGQQVTLSCSPISGHRSVSWYQQTPGQGLQFLFEYFSETQRNKGNFPGRFSGRQFSNSRSEMNVSTLELGDSALYLCASSPGLAGVNEQFFGPGTRLTVL.

The chain links TRBV5-6 to TRBJ2-7; 9 positions match TRBD1. Looked up from germline, CDR1 is SGHDT and CDR2 is YYEEEE. This CDR3 has 15 amino acids. With V trimmed by 5 bases and J by 2 bases, 8 bases remained unmatched. CDR3 in DNA: TGTGCCAGCAGATCCGGACAGGGGCCTCCCTACGAGCAGTACTTC. Amino acid sequence: CASRSGQGPPYEQYF.

The V and J genes are TRBV5-4 and TRBJ1-5; D gene uncertain. Between the trimmed V and J ends, which lost 3 bases and 3 bases, there was a span of 10 bases. Germline V lookup: CDR1 SGHNT, CDR2 YYREEE (reference sequence). CDR3 length: 14 amino acids. The CDR3 DNA follows: TGTGCCAGCAGCTGGGGAGGTCCCAATCAGCCCCAGCATTTT. Protein: CASSWGGPNQPQHF. The full variable domain, completed using reference TRBV5-4 and TRBJ1-5, is ETGVTQSPTHLIKTRGQQVTLRCSSQSGHNTVSWYQQALGQGPQFIFQYYREEENGRGNFPPRFSGLQFPNYSSELNVNALELDDSALYLCASSWGGPNQPQHFGDGTRLSIL.

The rearrangement joins TRBV29-1 to TRBJ1-2; D might be TRBD1 (6 bases). CDR3 size: 12 residues. V lost 8 bases and J 6 bases, leaving 16 bases between the germline ends. Germline V gives CDR1 SQVTM, CDR2 ANQGSEA. CDR3: CSLSRGFDGYTF. CDR3 DNA: TGCAGCCTAAGCAGGGGTTTCGATGGCTACACCTTC.

Regarding this clone: This sample also contains other DNA sequences that code for the same CDR3. The V and J genes are TRBV9 and TRBJ2-3, with no clear D. Trimming stripped 3 bases from V and 0 bases from J, with 2 bases between. This CDR3 is 12 amino acids long. Per the germline V gene, CDR1 is SGDLS and CDR2 is YYNGEE. As DNA, the CDR3 is TGTGCCAGCAGCGGGAGCACAGATACGCAGTATTTT. Protein: CASSGSTDTQYF.

The V gene is TRBV7-8, the J gene TRBJ1-5; 10 nucleotides match TRBD1. After removal of 4 bases from V and 6 bases from J, the junction contained 3 bases not matched to a gene. CDR1 is SGHVS, CDR2 FQNEAQ, per germline. This CDR3 has 14 residues. As DNA, the CDR3 is TGTGCCAGCAGCTACGACAGGGGGCCTCAGCCCCAGCATTTT. It translates to CASSYDRGPQPQHF.

This sequence joins TRBV7-2 and TRBJ1-5, with 9 bases lining up with TRBD1. This CDR3 is 15 amino acids long. V lost 5 bases to trimming and J lost 2 bases; unmatched junction nucleotides: 4. The V gene's germline CDR1 is SGHTA and CDR2 FQGNSA. As DNA, the CDR3 is TGTGCCAGCAGCCGACAGGGGGTTGGCAATCAGCCCCAGCATTTT. Translated, it gives CASSRQGVGNQPQHF.

This clone was picked up one time. The gene calls are TRBV20-1 and TRBJ2-5; D ambiguous. Germline loops: CDR1 DFQATT, CDR2 SNEGSKA (reference sequence). This CDR3 region has 11 residues. V was shortened by 4 bases and J by 3 bases, with 6 bases between the two germline ends. Here the CDR3 reads CSANPEETQYF. CDR3 DNA sequence: TGCAGTGCTAACCCCGAAGAGACCCAGTACTTC.

This clone was detected only once. The chain recombines TRBV28 with TRBJ2-7; a weak D match, TRBD2 (6 bases). The V end lost 6 bases, the J end lost 4 bases, and 19 bases lay between the germline ends. The CDR3 spans 15 residues. Germline lookup yields CDR1 MDHEN and CDR2 SYDVKM. This chain's CDR3 is CASSPPGGIGYEQYF. For the CDR3, the DNA is TGTGCCAGCAGCCCCCCCGGCGGGATTGGATACGAGCAGTACTTC. Filled out from reference TRBV28 and TRBJ2-7, the complete variable domain reads DVKVTQSSRYLVKRTGEKVFLECVQDMDHENMFWYRQDPGLGLRLIYFSYDVKMKEKGDIPEGYSVSREKKERFSLILESASTNQTSMYLCASSPPGGIGYEQYFGPGTRLTVT.

The chain joins TRBV12-5 to TRBJ2-1, with TRBD2 matching 7 bases. The trim removed 5 bases at V and 0 bases at J, leaving 10 bases unmatched. The CDR3 extends over 17 amino acids. The germline CDR1 and CDR2 sequences are LGHNT and FRNRAP. CDR3 coding DNA: TGTGCTAGTGGTAGGGAGGGGCAGGACCGCTCCTACAATGAGCAGTTCTTC. This codes for CASGREGQDRSYNEQFF. The variable domain in full, completed from reference TRBV12-5 and TRBJ2-1, reads DARVTQTPRHKVTEMGQEVTMRCQPILGHNTVFWYRQTMMQGLELLAYFRNRAPLDDSGMPKDRFSAEMPDATLATLKIQPSEPRDSAVYFCASGREGQDRSYNEQFFGPGTRLTVL.

The CDR3 bases are TGTGCCAGCAGTGGAGGTCCAGGGGCTGAAAAACTGTTTTTT. As protein: CASSGGPGAEKLFF. This chain connects TRBV2 to TRBJ1-4, with a possible D match to TRBD1 (6 bases). Looked up from germline, CDR1 is SNHLY and CDR2 is FYNNEI. CDR3 length equals 14 residues. V lost 4 bases and J lost 7, with 13 bases in between.

The chain recombines TRBV29-1 with TRBJ2-3; TRBD1 matches 8 bases. J was trimmed by 4 bases and V by 7 bases; bases with no gene match: 13. The germline V gene encodes CDR1 SQVTM and CDR2 ANQGSEA. The CDR3 spans 15 residues. DNA for the CDR3: TGCAGCGCCCAGAAGACAGGGGTGAAGGCAGATACGCAGTATTTT. Its translation: CSAQKTGVKADTQYF.

The V and J genes are TRBV5-1 and TRBJ2-7; TRBD2 matches at 13 bases. Per germline, CDR1 SGHRS and CDR2 YFSETQ. The CDR3 sequence is 19 residues long. V lost 4 bases to trimming and J lost 0 bases; unmatched junction nucleotides: 13. CDR3 sequence reads: CASSPLGTSGIISSYEQYF. The CDR3 DNA is TGCGCCAGCAGCCCTCTCGGGACTAGCGGGATAATAAGCTCCTACGAGCAGTACTTC.

The V gene is TRBV10-2, the J gene TRBJ2-3; 9 nucleotides match TRBD1. The germline CDR1 and CDR2 sequences are WSHSY and SAAADI. This CDR3 has 14 residues. Trimming took 8 bases from V and 5 from J; bases not matched to a gene: 8. CDR3 sequence (DNA): TGCGCCAGCGACGGTGGACAGGGGATAGATACGCAGTATTTT. Its translation: CASDGGQGIDTQYF.

This clone has a single count. The V call is TRBV6-4, the J call TRBJ2-3, with 11 nucleotides matching TRBD2. Germline CDR1 MRHNA, CDR2 SNTAGT. The CDR3 runs 15 residues. V shed 4 bases and J 2 bases; nucleotides not matched to a gene: 2. This CDR3 reads CASSVAGGPTDTQYF. The CDR3 DNA reads TGTGCCAGCAGTGTAGCGGGAGGGCCCACAGATACGCAGTATTTT.

V usage is TRBV19 and J usage is TRBJ1-2; weak D call: TRBD1 (5 bases). The CDR3 has 14 residues. Germline CDR1 LNHDA, CDR2 SQIVND (reference sequence). The V gene lost 3 bases and the J gene lost 4 bases, with 12 bases spanning the gap. This CDR3 is CASSIRGHGYGYTF. The CDR3 DNA sequence: TGTGCCAGTAGTATTAGGGGCCACGGCTATGGCTACACCTTC.

This chain connects TRBV5-1 to TRBJ2-2; 7 bases align to TRBD1. Germline V gene data show CDR1 as SGHRS and CDR2 as YFSETQ. The CDR3 is made up of 14 amino acids. V shed 4 bases and J 3 bases; nucleotides not matched to a gene: 3. CDR3 nucleotides: TGCGCCAGCAGCCCAGGGGGAGACACCGGGGAGCTGTTTTTT. It is translated as CASSPGGDTGELFF.

This sequence joins TRBV12-2 and TRBJ2-7; the listed D gene, TRBD2, was not tested against the DNA. TRBV12-2 is reported as a pseudogene. The CDR3 is 12 amino acids. CDR3 sequence (DNA): TGTGCAAGTCGTGAGGGCGTTTACGAGCAGTACTTC. This translates into CASREGVYEQYF.

The V and J genes are TRBV6-1 and TRBJ2-7; 7 nucleotides align to TRBD2. The V gene end was trimmed by 6 bases and the J gene end by 5 bases; junction bases not matched to a gene: 10. The germline gives CDR1 MNHNS, CDR2 SASEGT. CDR3 length: 14 amino acids. CDR3 protein: CASRRPGGTNEQYF. CDR3 DNA: TGTGCCAGCAGACGACCCGGGGGGACCAACGAGCAGTACTTC.

The J gene is TRBJ1-5, the V gene TRBV18; D is undetermined. The CDR3 has 14 amino acids. V lost 6 bases to trimming and J lost 0 bases, with 9 bases between them. Germline-derived CDR1 and CDR2 are KGHSH and LQKENI. The chain's CDR3 is CASSTADSNQPQHF. In nucleotides, the CDR3 is TGTGCCAGCTCGACCGCCGATAGCAATCAGCCCCAGCATTTT. Full variable domain (remainder filled in from reference TRBV18 and TRBJ1-5): NAGVMQNPRHLVRRRGQEARLRCSPMKGHSHVYWYRQLPEEGLKFMVYLQKENIIDESGMPKERFSAEFPKEGPSILRIQQVVRGDSAAYFCASSTADSNQPQHFGDGTRLSIL.

The CDR3 DNA reads TGTGCCACCAGCAGAGAACGCCTTCGGGGGAATCAGCCCCAGCATTTT. It codes for CATSRERLRGNQPQHF. J is TRBJ1-5 and V is TRBV15; D is possibly TRBD1 (5 bases). Germline V gene lookup returns CDR1 LNHNV and CDR2 YYDKDF (reference sequence). This CDR3 region has 16 residues. The germline V and J ends were trimmed by 0 bases and 4 bases, with 13 bases remaining between them.

The chain links TRBV6-5 to TRBJ2-7, with 8 positions matching TRBD1. V dropped 2 bases and J dropped 3; count of bases not matched to a gene: 6. Germline assignment: CDR1 MNHEY and CDR2 SVGAGI. CDR3 length equals 15 residues. CDR3 nucleotide sequence: TGTGCCAGCAGTTACACGGGACAGGCAAACTACGAGCAGTACTTC. This encodes CASSYTGQANYEQYF.

J is TRBJ1-2 and V is TRBV4-1; D remains ambiguous. Germline CDR1 and CDR2: MGHRA and YSYEKL. V lost 0 bases and J 5 bases, leaving 13 bases between the germline ends. CDR3 length: 15 amino acids. The CDR3 nucleotides are TGCGCCAGCAGCCAAGATCAAGGCGGGCTTTATGGCTACACCTTC. Its translation: CASSQDQGGLYGYTF.

Worth noting for this clone: The same CDR3 is also encoded by other DNA sequences in this sample. The genes are TRBV5-1 and TRBJ1-5; weak D call: TRBD1 (5 bases). Germline assignment: CDR1 SGHRS and CDR2 YFSETQ. CDR3 length equals 14 residues. Trimming pared 4 bases from V and 4 bases from J, leaving 12 bases between. CDR3 nucleotides: TGCGCCAGCAGCACGGGGACGGAGAATCAGCCCCAGCATTTT. Its translation: CASSTGTENQPQHF.

This clone was counted a few times. The chain couples TRBV2 to TRBJ1-1; TRBD1 matches at 7 bases. The germline V gene has CDR1 SNHLY and CDR2 FYNNEI. Trimming took 6 bases from V and 10 from J; bases not matched to a gene: 8. The CDR3 totals 12 residues. The CDR3 DNA sequence: TGTGCCAGCAGCCTGATGACAGGGCGAGCTTTCTTT. Translation gives CASSLMTGRAFF.